Following are 30 T cell receptor beta chains from one sample sequenced in a study of regulatory T cells in long-lasting Graves disease. The time point was: persistent/refractory GD, antithyroid drugs over 5 years with positive TRAb. Following extraction of RNA from PBMCs, that RNA was used to make the TCR library. Assembly of TCR beta libraries relied on iRepertoire HTBI primers together with Arm-PCR of CDR3 regions. Each CDR3 protein gets one entry after TCRdb re-called the multiplex PCR reads with MiXCR. The sample lists 450,000 or so distinct CDR3 sequences; about 22% were seen once. This specimen consisted of peripheral blood mononuclear cells (PBMCs), obtained when the disease was refractory, from a patient treated with antithyroid drugs. The receptors stem from a female donor with Graves disease.

This clonotype was recorded at least ten times. The chain uses TRBV30 and TRBJ1-2; TRBD1 aligns across 10 bases. Germline-derived CDR1 and CDR2 are GTSNPN and SVGIG (reference sequence). Trimming took 2 bases from V and 6 from J; bases not matched to a gene: 3. The CDR3 spans 13 residues. CDR3 DNA: TGTGCCTGGAGTAAGGGGACAGGGGATGGCTACACCTTC. Translating it yields CAWSKGTGDGYTF. The entire variable domain, with the rest obtained from reference TRBV30 and TRBJ1-2, is as follows: SQTIHQWPATLVQPVGSPLSLECTVEGTSNPNLYWYRQAAGRGLQLLFYSVGIGQISSEVPQNLSASRPQDRQFILSSKKLLLSDSGFYLCAWSKGTGDGYTFGSGTRLTVV.

J is TRBJ2-7 and V is TRBV30, with D possibly TRBD2 on 5 matching bases. Germline V gene lookup returns CDR1 GTSNPN and CDR2 SVGIG (reference sequence). The V gene lost 4 bases and the J gene lost 6 bases, with 19 bases spanning the gap. The CDR3 covers 14 residues. CDR3 protein: CAWTEGPLRPEQYF. Written as DNA, the CDR3 is TGTGCCTGGACCGAGGGCCCTCTACGACCCGAGCAGTACTTC.

The table lists this clonotype with a few counts. The gene calls are TRBV5-1 and TRBJ1-1; no definite D call. The CDR3 sequence is 13 residues long. In germline, CDR1 is SGHRS, CDR2 YFSETQ. The V gene lost 5 bases and the J gene lost 1 base, with 9 bases spanning the gap. CDR3 region: CASSMDENTEAFF. CDR3 in DNA: TGCGCCAGCAGTATGGACGAGAACACTGAAGCTTTCTTT. Using reference TRBV5-1 and TRBJ1-1 for the parts outside the CDR3, the full variable domain is KAGVTQTPRYLIKTRGQQVTLSCSPISGHRSVSWYQQTPGQGLQFLFEYFSETQRNKGNFPGRFSGRQFSNSRSEMNVSTLELGDSALYLCASSMDENTEAFFGQGTRLTVV.

This clonotype was counted ten times or more. This rearrangement joins TRBV2 to TRBJ2-5; D not certain. CDR3 length: 16 amino acids. Trimming removed 6 bases from V and 2 bases from J, with 19 bases in between. Germline loops: CDR1 SNHLY, CDR2 FYNNEI. The CDR3 loop is CASSELVSGLQETQYF. The CDR3, as DNA: TGTGCCAGCAGCGAATTAGTTAGTGGGCTACAAGAGACCCAGTACTTC.

This clonotype was seen repeatedly, ten times or more. V gene TRBV7-2 combines with J gene TRBJ2-7; D not resolved. V was pared by 1 base and J by 5 bases, with 9 bases between. The CDR3 loop spans 13 amino acids. Germline V gene sequence: CDR1 SGHTA, CDR2 FQGNSA. The CDR3 region is CASSLGPGNEQYF. CDR3 nucleotides: TGTGCCAGCAGCTTAGGACCTGGGAACGAGCAGTACTTC.

Ten or more counts support this clonotype. The chain combines TRBV20-1 with TRBJ2-5; tentatively, D is TRBD1 or TRBD2 (6 bases each). The CDR3 spans 15 residues. Germline V gives CDR1 DFQATT, CDR2 SNEGSKA (reference sequence). The CDR3 loop reads CSTGAQTFRAETQYF. The CDR3, as DNA: TGCAGCACGGGGGCCCAAACCTTCCGGGCAGAGACCCAGTACTTC.

The chain carries TRBV28 and TRBJ2-5, with a weak D call TRBD2 (6 bases). V shed 4 bases and J shed 10 bases, with 16 bases lying between them. The CDR3 sequence is 13 residues long. Germline V gene data show CDR1 as MDHEN and CDR2 as SYDVKM. CDR3 sequence reads: CASSSTPGLRQYF. The DNA for the CDR3 is TGTGCCAGCAGTTCTACTCCGGGACTCCGCCAGTACTTC.

This clonotype was detected many times. The chain links TRBV11-2 to TRBJ1-6, with D possibly TRBD1 on 5 matching bases. This CDR3 has 17 residues. CDR1 is SGHAT, CDR2 FQNNGV, per germline. The V end lost 1 base, the J end lost 9 bases, and 19 bases lay between the germline ends. The CDR3 loop reads CASSLVWSGSGGSPLHF. CDR3 nucleotides: TGTGCCAGCAGCTTAGTTTGGTCCGGGTCCGGGGGTTCACCCCTCCACTTT.

There are many counts of this clonotype. The V gene is TRBV12-3 or TRBV12-4, the J gene TRBJ1-2; perhaps TRBD1 as D (6 bases). V lost 6 bases and J lost 8, with 16 bases in between. This CDR3 comprises 13 residues. The chain's CDR3 is CASSLGQPDGYTF. CDR3 nucleotide sequence: TGTGCCAGCAGCCTCGGACAGCCCGACGGCTACACCTTC.

This clonotype was observed many times. V gene TRBV24-1 combines with J gene TRBJ2-5, with 8 bases matching TRBD2. The V and J ends lost 3 bases and 5 bases, in that order; junction bases with no gene match: 7. The CDR3 covers 15 residues. CDR1 is KGHDR and CDR2 is SFDVKD in the germline V gene. The CDR3 DNA follows: TGTGCCACCAGTGATACCGGGACTAGTCAGGAGACCCAGTACTTC. It specifies CATSDTGTSQETQYF.

This chain links TRBV29-1 with TRBJ1-2; D possibly corresponds to TRBD1 (5 bases). The CDR3 consists of 13 residues. V was clipped by 3 bases and J by 7 bases, with 15 bases between them. Germline V gene data show CDR1 as SQVTM and CDR2 as ANQGSEA. The CDR3 nucleotides read TGCAGCGTTGACTCTAAGGGGCTTTCTGGCTACACCTTC. This codes for CSVDSKGLSGYTF. The full variable domain, completed using reference TRBV29-1 and TRBJ1-2, is SAVISQKPSRDICQRGTSLTIQCQVDSQVTMMFWYRQQPGQSLTLIATANQGSEATYESGFVIDKFPISRPNLTFSTLTVSNMSPEDSSIYLCSVDSKGLSGYTFGSGTRLTVV.

This clonotype was counted only a few times. The CDR3 is CASSSTGDRLFF. The CDR3 DNA follows: TGTGCCAGCAGCTCGACAGGGGACAGACTGTTTTTT. The chain joins TRBV11-2 to TRBJ1-4, with 8 bases fitting TRBD1. This CDR3 has 12 amino acids. Germline CDR1 and CDR2: SGHAT and FQNNGV. V was pared by 4 bases and J by 13 bases, with 5 bases of the junction left unmatched.

This chain links TRBV2 with TRBJ2-3, with D uncertain. CDR3 length: 14 amino acids. The V gene lost 8 bases and the J gene lost 4 bases, with 16 bases spanning the gap. Germline CDR1 SNHLY, CDR2 FYNNEI. CDR3 amino acids: CASRHLGLADTQYF. CDR3 nucleotides: TGTGCCAGCCGTCATTTGGGCTTGGCAGATACGCAGTATTTT. The full variable domain, rest sourced from reference TRBV2 and TRBJ2-3, is EPEVTQTPSHQVTQMGQEVILRCVPISNHLYFYWYRQILGQKVEFLVSFYNNEISEKSEIFDDQFSVERPDGSNFTLKIRSTKLEDSAMYFCASRHLGLADTQYFGPGTRLTVL.

There are a few counts of this clonotype. V is TRBV6-1 and J is TRBJ2-5, with 12 bases aligning to TRBD2. V trimming: 7 bases; J trimming: 2 bases; junction bases outside the gene matches: 2. The CDR3 is made up of 14 amino acids. Germline V gene lookup returns CDR1 MNHNS and CDR2 SASEGT. CDR3 amino acids: CASTLAGGQETQYF. The CDR3 DNA reads TGTGCCAGCACTCTAGCGGGGGGGCAAGAGACCCAGTACTTC.

The sample holds many counts of this clonotype. The chain has TRBV6-1 and TRBJ1-1, with 8 bases fitting TRBD1. The CDR3 is 14 amino acids. Germline CDR1 MNHNS, CDR2 SASEGT. V lost 8 bases to trimming and J lost 4 bases; unmatched junction nucleotides: 9. The CDR3 nucleotides are TGTGCCAGCGGACGCAGGGGGCTGAGCACTGAAGCTTTCTTT. Residues: CASGRRGLSTEAFF.

This clonotype has ten or more counts. This chain uses TRBV12-3 or TRBV12-4 with TRBJ1-2; possible D gene TRBD1, 6 bases. With 6 bases removed from V and 7 bases from J, the gap between germline ends came to 15 bases. The CDR3 loop spans 13 amino acids. CDR3 residues: CASRPGVLAGYTF. CDR3 DNA: TGTGCCAGCAGACCAGGGGTTTTGGCTGGCTACACCTTC.

The chain carries TRBV7-2 and TRBJ1-5; 7 nucleotides match TRBD1. J lost 7 bases, V lost 5 bases, and 5 bases had no gene match. This CDR3 spans 13 amino acids. The germline V gene encodes CDR1 SGHTA and CDR2 FQGNSA. The CDR3 DNA sequence: TGTGCCAGCAGCGACAGGGTTACGCAGCCCCAGCATTTT. Translation: CASSDRVTQPQHF.

The chain combines TRBV12-3 or TRBV12-4 with TRBJ2-7; TRBD1 might be the D (6 bases). Trimming pared 6 bases from V and 7 bases from J, leaving 22 bases between. This CDR3 is built from 15 residues. The CDR3 loop reads CASSLIGRGAQEQYF. The DNA of the CDR3 is TGTGCCAGCAGCTTAATAGGCAGGGGAGCTCAGGAGCAGTACTTC.

This clonotype was found a few times. The chain joins TRBV9 to TRBJ2-3; D is perhaps TRBD1 or TRBD2 (6 bases each). Trimming removed 4 bases from V and 9 bases from J, with 21 bases in between. The germline gives CDR1 SGDLS, CDR2 YYNGEE. The CDR3 extends over 15 amino acids. The CDR3 loop reads CASSTTWGASQTQYF. The CDR3, as DNA: TGTGCCAGCAGCACCACGTGGGGGGCGAGTCAAACGCAGTATTTT.

As to this clonotype: A much larger clone sits a single nucleotide away, making a read error possible. This chain uses TRBV7-8 with TRBJ2-5; the D call may be TRBD1 or TRBD2 (5 bases each). The V end lost 4 bases, the J end lost 7 bases, and 22 bases lay between the germline ends. This CDR3 comprises 16 residues. In germline, CDR1 is SGHVS, CDR2 FQNEAQ. The CDR3 DNA follows: TGTGCCAGCAGCTCCTTTAGGGGCGCGGGTCGAGTGACCCAGTACTTC. Residues: CASSSFRGAGRVTQYF.

This clonotype was observed a single time. This rearrangement joins TRBV14 to TRBJ2-7; D unresolved. The V and J ends lost 2 bases and 3 bases respectively, with 8 bases between them. The CDR3 consists of 13 residues. CDR1 and CDR2 (germline): SGHDN, FVKESK. This CDR3 reads CASSQYLGYEQYF. DNA of the CDR3: TGTGCCAGCAGCCAATACCTTGGCTACGAGCAGTACTTC.

CDR3 loop: CSAPMGGGAYNEQFF. CDR3 DNA: TGCAGTGCCCCTATGGGCGGGGGGGCCTACAATGAGCAGTTCTTC. The rearrangement links TRBV20-1 to TRBJ2-1; 9 nucleotides line up with TRBD2. CDR3 length equals 15 residues. Germline CDR1 reads DFQATT; CDR2 reads SNEGSKA (reference sequence). J lost 2 bases, V lost 6 bases, and 8 bases had no gene match.

The sample holds a few counts of this clonotype. This chain links TRBV28 with TRBJ2-1, with TRBD2 identical over 9 bases. This CDR3 has 14 residues. V lost 7 bases and J lost 3; bases outside the gene matches: 4. CDR1 and CDR2 (germline): MDHEN, SYDVKM. CDR3 coding DNA: TGTGCCAGCATAGCGGGAGTTGGCTACAATGAGCAGTTCTTC. This encodes CASIAGVGYNEQFF.

This clonotype was detected only a few times. V usage is TRBV11-3 and J usage is TRBJ1-2; D unresolved. CDR3 size: 13 residues. Trimming took 5 bases from V and 2 from J, leaving 9 bases between them. Per the germline V gene, CDR1 is SGHNT and CDR2 is YENEEA. The CDR3 is CASSASENYGYTF. Written as DNA, the CDR3 is TGTGCCAGCAGCGCGAGTGAAAACTATGGCTACACCTTC.

This clonotype showed up just once. The chain uses TRBV5-8 and TRBJ1-3; D is uncertain. CDR3 length equals 17 residues. Germline V gene lookup returns CDR1 SGHTS and CDR2 YDEGEE. Deletions cut 0 bases from V and 1 base from J, with 14 bases between. The CDR3 loop reads CASSLAAGGWSGNTIYF. CDR3 nucleotide sequence: TGTGCCAGCAGCTTGGCCGCAGGTGGATGGTCTGGAAACACCATATATTTT.

This clonotype has more than one count but fewer than ten. The V gene is TRBV6-1, the J gene TRBJ2-7, with 9 bases that match TRBD1. Trimming cost V 11 bases and J 4 bases; bases outside gene matches: 9. This CDR3 is 13 amino acids long. Germline V gene sequence: CDR1 MNHNS, CDR2 SASEGT. The DNA of the CDR3 is TGTGCCTCCCGGACAGGGGATGTGTACGAGCAGTACTTC. This codes for CASRTGDVYEQYF.

This clonotype appeared many times. The chain carries TRBV7-2 and TRBJ2-5, with 11 positions matching TRBD2. Germline V gives CDR1 SGHTA, CDR2 FQGNSA. The V segment lost 1 base and the J segment 0 bases; nucleotides outside the gene matches: 4. This CDR3 has 17 amino acids. The CDR3 loop is CASSLGPSGGYQETQYF. The CDR3 nucleotides read TGTGCCAGCAGCTTAGGGCCTAGCGGGGGGTACCAAGAGACCCAGTACTTC.

The CDR3 DNA reads TGCAGCGTTAACGACCGTATAGCTAACTATGGCTACACCTTC. It yields the protein CSVNDRIANYGYTF. The genes are TRBV29-1 and TRBJ1-2; the D is unclear. Trimming pared 5 bases from V and 0 bases from J, leaving 13 bases between. The V gene's germline CDR1 is SQVTM and CDR2 ANQGSEA. This CDR3 contains 14 residues.

This clonotype occurred a few times. The genes are TRBV6-5 and TRBJ1-1; TRBD1 is a possible D gene (6 bases). The CDR3 spans 16 residues. Germline values: CDR1 MNHEY, CDR2 SVGAGI. With 2 bases removed from V and 0 bases from J, the gap between germline ends came to 13 bases. The CDR3 coding sequence is TGTGCCAGCAGTTACCTTCCAGGGGACCTGAACACTGAAGCTTTCTTT. It is translated as CASSYLPGDLNTEAFF.

This clonotype was seen at least ten times. This chain joins TRBV28 and TRBJ1-4, with a tentative D call TRBD1 (6 bases). The CDR3 sequence is 15 residues long. Deletions cut 4 bases from V and 0 bases from J, with 9 bases between. The germline V gene encodes CDR1 MDHEN and CDR2 SYDVKM. The CDR3 region is CASSSPGATNEKLFF. Here the CDR3 DNA reads TGTGCCAGCAGTTCCCCAGGGGCAACTAATGAAAAACTGTTTTTT.